The sequence of this T cell receptor beta chain was determined in a study of T cell repertoires in cytomegalovirus infection. On the study more broadly: Public signatures in TCR beta pointed to CMV infection and matching HLA type. Study-level results: There were HLA-C-restricted CMV-specific TCR beta clonotypes dominating the ex vivo response. The cumulative frequency of public TCR beta families identified carriers of CMV plus the relevant HLA.

The CDR3 loop spans 14 amino acids. The ends were cut back, 1 base at V and 3 bases at J, with 8 bases in the middle. Germline assignment: CDR1 LNHNV and CDR2 YYDKDF (reference sequence). In TCRdb, the reads were re-called with MiXCR into one record per CDR3 protein. Of about 360,000 distinct CDR3 sequences listed, around 18% are singletons. This clonotype was recorded at least ten times. Its cognate antigen is unknown. This chain uses TRBV15 with TRBJ2-3; D unclear. The sequenced sample was PBMCs. The sequence derives from a human donor in good health (CMV status not recorded). Some clones in this sample may be carry-over from other donors' samples. CDR3 protein: CATSRVLVTDTQYF. In DNA, the CDR3 is TGTGCCACCAGCAGAGTTTTAGTAACAGATACGCAGTATTTT.